Shown below are 5 T cell receptor beta chains from a single sample sequenced in a study of T cell repertoires in cytomegalovirus infection. TCRdb independently ran MiXCR on the reads; one entry per CDR3 protein. The sample has just under 550,000 distinct CDR3 sequences, about a quarter seen once; the top ten hold over 10%. The material sequenced was PBMCs. These receptors were collected from a human donor in good health (CMV status not recorded). Some clones in this sample may be carry-over from other donors' samples.

This rearrangement joins TRBV20-1 to TRBJ2-1; 10 bases line up with TRBD2. Trimming cost V 0 bases and J 15 bases; bases outside gene matches: 8. The CDR3 covers 13 residues. Germline CDR1 is DFQATT and CDR2 is SNEGSKA (reference sequence). CDR3 in amino acids: CSARDYPSGSRFF. As DNA, the CDR3 is TGCAGTGCTAGAGATTACCCTAGCGGGAGCCGGTTCTTC.

In its sample, this clonotype was seen once. The chain is built from TRBV9 and TRBJ2-1; D not certain. V lost 0 bases and J lost 5, with 15 bases in between. The germline V gene encodes CDR1 SGDLS and CDR2 YYNGEE. The CDR3 extends over 16 amino acids. CDR3 region: CASSVGITNSNNEQFF. The CDR3 nucleotides read TGTGCCAGCAGCGTAGGAATAACAAACAGTAACAATGAGCAGTTCTTC.

This clonotype was seen repeatedly, ten times or more. The rearrangement links TRBV11-2 to TRBJ2-5, with 10 bases identical to TRBD2. This CDR3 region has 16 residues. With V trimmed by 8 bases and J by 5 bases, 14 bases remained unmatched. The germline CDR1 and CDR2 sequences are SGHAT and FQNNGV. The CDR3 coding sequence is TGTGCCAGCTCTACCGGGGCAGCGGGAGGGAGGGAGACCCAGTACTTC. Residues: CASSTGAAGGRETQYF.

The chain employs TRBV2 and TRBJ1-1; TRBD1 might be the D (6 bases). The germline V gene has CDR1 SNHLY and CDR2 FYNNEI. This CDR3 has 14 residues. The V gene lost 6 bases and the J gene lost 3 bases, with 14 bases spanning the gap. In nucleotides, the CDR3 is TGTGCCAGCAGGAACAGGGTAGGGGACACTGAAGCTTTCTTT. It encodes CASRNRVGDTEAFF.

The gene calls are TRBV15 and TRBJ1-2; unclear D gene. The CDR3 runs 12 residues. The germline V gene has CDR1 LNHNV and CDR2 YYDKDF (reference sequence). The V end was cut by 6 bases, the J end by 7 bases, with 12 bases between. CDR3 protein: CATRSTLSGYTF. The CDR3 DNA is TGTGCCACCAGAAGTACGTTGTCTGGCTACACCTTC.